The rows below give T cell receptor beta chains drawn from one sample of a study of radiotherapy plus CTLA-4 blockade in lung cancer. Profiled with immunoSEQ multiplex PCR; TCRdb holds only in-frame clones, not every one. The sample contains 45,000 or so clones, 70% to 80% of which appear only once. This sample comprised peripheral blood, obtained from a patient treated with radiotherapy plus ipilimumab. The receptors originated from a human donor with non-small cell lung cancer who had stable disease on radiotherapy plus ipilimumab. The CDR3 runs from the conserved cysteine through the conserved F or W. A D gene is named only where the DNA matches it firmly. Rows give clone size only sometimes, using once, few, many, or a class for an expanded clone.

TRBJ1-6	TRBV4-3	few	.	CASSQAGEVVSPLHF	TGCGCCAGCAGCCAAGCAGGGGAAGTGGTATCACCCCTCCACTTT
TRBJ1-6	TRBV30	.	TRBD1	CAWRTQGAGSPLHF	TGTGCCTGGAGAACCCAGGGGGCTGGTTCACCCCTCCACTTT
TRBJ2-3	TRBV6-4	.	.	CASSDSTHYTDTQYF	TGTGCCAGCAGTGACTCGACCCACTACACAGATACGCAGTATTTT
TRBJ1-1	TRBV2	few	.	CASKRDWNTEAFF	TGTGCCAGCAAGCGGGATTGGAACACTGAAGCTTTCTTT
TRBJ1-6	TRBV7-8	.	.	CASSNRVLNSPLHF	TGTGCCAGCAGCAACCGGGTTTTAAATTCACCCCTCCACTTT
TRBJ1-3	TRBV28	.	TRBD1	CASSLPQGPSAGNTIYF	TGTGCCAGCAGTCTCCCACAGGGGCCGTCGGCGGGAAACACCATATATTTT
TRBJ1-2	TRBV9	.	TRBD1	CASSVRQGRAYGYTF	TGTGCCAGCAGCGTTAGACAGGGTAGGGCTTATGGCTACACCTTC
TRBJ1-6	TRBV28	.	TRBD1	CASSPRTGTGPTLHF	TGTGCCAGCAGCCCCAGGACAGGGACTGGTCCAACCCTCCACTTT
TRBJ1-1	TRBV14	.	.	CASSQIFTEAFF	TGTGCCAGCAGCCAAATTTTCACTGAAGCTTTCTTT
TRBJ2-2	TRBV6-1	.	TRBD1	CASSVTGTGANTGELFF	TGTGCCAGCAGTGTTACCGGGACAGGGGCAAACACCGGGGAGCTGTTTTTT
TRBJ2-3	TRBV7-6	.	TRBD2	CASSLGSSGARTDTQYF	TGTGCCAGCTCCCTCGGCAGTAGCGGGGCGCGGACAGATACGCAGTATTTT
TRBJ1-1	TRBV19	.	.	CASSTRVEAFF	TGTGCCAGTAGTACACGGGTCGAAGCTTTCTTT
TRBJ2-1	TRBV10-2	few	.	CASSPLHYNEQFF	TGCGCCAGCAGTCCGCTTCACTACAATGAGCAGTTCTTC
TRBJ1-1	TRBV6-6	few	.	CASSYSGGNTEAFF	TGTGCCAGCAGTTACTCAGGGGGAAACACTGAAGCTTTCTTT
TRBJ1-2	TRBV5-1	.	.	CASSLDGNYGYTF	TGCGCCAGCAGCTTGGACGGGAACTATGGCTACACCTTC
TRBJ2-2	TRBV10-3	few	TRBD1	CAISVKGAASGELFF	TGTGCCATCAGTGTTAAGGGGGCGGCGTCCGGGGAGCTGTTTTTT
TRBJ1-2	TRBV13	.	TRBD1	CASSLGLTGYVYGYTF	TGTGCCAGCAGCTTAGGCTTGACAGGGTATGTCTATGGCTACACCTTC
TRBJ2-5	TRBV5-1	.	.	CASSLNHQLGAKETQYF	TGCGCCAGCAGCTTGAATCATCAGTTGGGGGCCAAAGAGACCCAGTACTTC
TRBJ1-2	TRBV19	.	TRBD1	CASSTGTGGVGYTF	TGTGCCAGTAGTACCGGGACAGGGGGCGTTGGCTACACCTTC
TRBJ1-2	TRBV7-9	medium-sized	.	CASSGDRLYGYTF	TGTGCCAGCAGCGGAGACAGGCTCTATGGCTACACCTTC